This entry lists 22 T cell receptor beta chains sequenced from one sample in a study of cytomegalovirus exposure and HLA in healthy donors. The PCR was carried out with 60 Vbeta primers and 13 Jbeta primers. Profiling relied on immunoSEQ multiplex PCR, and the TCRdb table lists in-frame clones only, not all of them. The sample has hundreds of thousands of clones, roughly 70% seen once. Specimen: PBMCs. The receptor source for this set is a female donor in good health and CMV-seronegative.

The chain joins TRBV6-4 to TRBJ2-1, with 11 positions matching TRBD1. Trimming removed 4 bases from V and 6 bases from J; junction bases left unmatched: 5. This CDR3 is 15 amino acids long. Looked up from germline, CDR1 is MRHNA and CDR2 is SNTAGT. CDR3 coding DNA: TGTGCCAGCAGTGCCGGGACAGGGGGACCCAATGAGCAGTTCTTC. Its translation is CASSAGTGGPNEQFF.

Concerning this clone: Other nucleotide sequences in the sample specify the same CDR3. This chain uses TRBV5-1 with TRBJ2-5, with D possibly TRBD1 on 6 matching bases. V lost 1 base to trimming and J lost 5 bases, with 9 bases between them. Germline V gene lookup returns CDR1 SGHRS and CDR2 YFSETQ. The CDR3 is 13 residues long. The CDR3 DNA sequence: TGCGCCAGCAGCTTGACAGGGTCGGAGACCCAGTACTTC. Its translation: CASSLTGSETQYF.

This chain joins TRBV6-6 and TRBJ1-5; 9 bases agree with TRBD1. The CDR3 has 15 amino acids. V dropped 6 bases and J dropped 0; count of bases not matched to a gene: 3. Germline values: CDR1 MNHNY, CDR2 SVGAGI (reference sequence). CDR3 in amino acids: CASSGTGNSNQPQHF. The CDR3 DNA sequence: TGTGCCAGCAGCGGGACAGGGAATAGCAATCAGCCCCAGCATTTT.

CDR3 residues: CASSYRRAASYNEQFF. Written as DNA, the CDR3 is TGTGCCAGCAGTTACCGCAGGGCTGCTTCCTACAATGAGCAGTTCTTC. This sequence joins TRBV6-6 and TRBJ2-1; TRBD1 is a possible D gene (5 bases). Germline V CDR1 and CDR2: MNHNY, SVGAGI (reference sequence). V lost 2 bases, J lost 1 base, and 12 bases lay in between. The length of the CDR3 is 16 residues.

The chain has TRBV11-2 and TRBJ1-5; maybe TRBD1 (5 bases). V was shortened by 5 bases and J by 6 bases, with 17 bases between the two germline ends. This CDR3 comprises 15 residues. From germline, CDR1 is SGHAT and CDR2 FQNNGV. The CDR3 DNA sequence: TGTGCCAGCAGCCTAAGAACAGGTCCCGGTCAGCCCCAGCATTTT. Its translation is CASSLRTGPGQPQHF.

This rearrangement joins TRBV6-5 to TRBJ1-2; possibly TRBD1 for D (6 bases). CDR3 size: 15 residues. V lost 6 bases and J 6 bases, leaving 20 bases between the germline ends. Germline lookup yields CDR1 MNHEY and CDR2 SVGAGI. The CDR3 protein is CASRDEWAGDNGYTF. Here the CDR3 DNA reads TGTGCCAGCAGAGACGAGTGGGCTGGGGACAATGGCTACACCTTC.

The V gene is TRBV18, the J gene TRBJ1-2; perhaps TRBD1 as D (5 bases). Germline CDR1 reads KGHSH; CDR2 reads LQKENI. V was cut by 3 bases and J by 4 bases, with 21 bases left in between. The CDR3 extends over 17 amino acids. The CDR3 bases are TGTGCCAGCTCACCTGCAGGGCAACCCTACTACCTCTATGGCTACACCTTC. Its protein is CASSPAGQPYYLYGYTF.

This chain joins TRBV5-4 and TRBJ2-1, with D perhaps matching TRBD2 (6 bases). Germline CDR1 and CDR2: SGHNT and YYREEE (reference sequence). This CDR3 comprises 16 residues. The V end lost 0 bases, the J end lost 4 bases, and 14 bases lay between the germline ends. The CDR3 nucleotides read TGTGCCAGCAGCTTGGGACGGGACTCCTTTTACAATGAGCAGTTCTTC. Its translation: CASSLGRDSFYNEQFF.

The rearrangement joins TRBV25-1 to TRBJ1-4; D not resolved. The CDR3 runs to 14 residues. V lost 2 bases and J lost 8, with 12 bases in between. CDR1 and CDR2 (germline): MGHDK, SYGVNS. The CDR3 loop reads CASSEVTYEEKLFF. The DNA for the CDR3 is TGTGCCAGCAGTGAAGTCACCTATGAGGAAAAACTGTTTTTT.

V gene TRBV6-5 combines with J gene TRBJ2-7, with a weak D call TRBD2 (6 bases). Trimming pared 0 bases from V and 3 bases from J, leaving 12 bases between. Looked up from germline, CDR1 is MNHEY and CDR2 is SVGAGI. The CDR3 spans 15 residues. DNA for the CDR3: TGTGCCAGCAGTTACTCAGGGACGGGAGACTACGAGCAGTACTTC. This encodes CASSYSGTGDYEQYF.

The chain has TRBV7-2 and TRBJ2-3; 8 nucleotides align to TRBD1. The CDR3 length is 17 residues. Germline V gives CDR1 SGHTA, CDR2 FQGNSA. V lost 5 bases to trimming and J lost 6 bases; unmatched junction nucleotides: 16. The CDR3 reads CASSARGPGTFRDTQYF. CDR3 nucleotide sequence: TGTGCCAGCAGCGCCAGGGGGCCCGGGACTTTCAGGGATACGCAGTATTTT.

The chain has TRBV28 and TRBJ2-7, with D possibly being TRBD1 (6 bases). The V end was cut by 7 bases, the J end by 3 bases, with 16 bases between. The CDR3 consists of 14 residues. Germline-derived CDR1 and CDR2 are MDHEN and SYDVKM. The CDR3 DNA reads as TGTGCCAGCACCCCTCCGGGACATCACTACGAGCAGTACTTC. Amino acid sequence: CASTPPGHHYEQYF. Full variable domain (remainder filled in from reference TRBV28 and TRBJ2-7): DVKVTQSSRYLVKRTGEKVFLECVQDMDHENMFWYRQDPGLGLRLIYFSYDVKMKEKGDIPEGYSVSREKKERFSLILESASTNQTSMYLCASTPPGHHYEQYFGPGTRLTVT.

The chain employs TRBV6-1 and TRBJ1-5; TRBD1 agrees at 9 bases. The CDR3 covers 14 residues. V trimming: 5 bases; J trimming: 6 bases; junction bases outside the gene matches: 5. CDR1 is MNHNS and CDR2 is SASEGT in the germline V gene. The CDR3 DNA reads TGTGCCAGCAGTCCCACAGGGGGCTTTCAGCCCCAGCATTTT. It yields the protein CASSPTGGFQPQHF.

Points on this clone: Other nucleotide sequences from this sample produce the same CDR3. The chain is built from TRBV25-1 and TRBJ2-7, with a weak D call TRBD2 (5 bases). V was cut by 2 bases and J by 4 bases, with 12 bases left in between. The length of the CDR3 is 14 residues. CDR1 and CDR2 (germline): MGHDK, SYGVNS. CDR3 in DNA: TGTGCCAGCAGTGAACTGAGGGATGGATACGAGCAGTACTTC. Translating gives CASSELRDGYEQYF.

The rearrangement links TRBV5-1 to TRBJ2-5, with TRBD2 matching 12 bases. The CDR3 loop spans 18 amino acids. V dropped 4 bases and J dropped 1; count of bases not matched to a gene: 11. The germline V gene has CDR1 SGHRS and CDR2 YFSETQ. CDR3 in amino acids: CASSPGLAGSGTQETQYF. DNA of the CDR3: TGCGCCAGCAGCCCGGGACTAGCGGGCTCGGGCACCCAAGAGACCCAGTACTTC.

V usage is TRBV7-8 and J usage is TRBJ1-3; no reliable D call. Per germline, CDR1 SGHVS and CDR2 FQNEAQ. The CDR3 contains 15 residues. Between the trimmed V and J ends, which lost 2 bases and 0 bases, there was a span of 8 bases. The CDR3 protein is CASSLIGNSGNTIYF. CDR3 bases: TGTGCCAGCAGCTTAATCGGGAACTCTGGAAACACCATATATTTT.

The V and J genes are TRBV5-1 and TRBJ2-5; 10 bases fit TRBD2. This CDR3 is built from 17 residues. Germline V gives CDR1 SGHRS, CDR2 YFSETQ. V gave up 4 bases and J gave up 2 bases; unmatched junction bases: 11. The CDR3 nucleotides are TGCGCCAGCAGCCAATTAGCGGGAGGTCCGGGGCAAGAGACCCAGTACTTC. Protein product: CASSQLAGGPGQETQYF.

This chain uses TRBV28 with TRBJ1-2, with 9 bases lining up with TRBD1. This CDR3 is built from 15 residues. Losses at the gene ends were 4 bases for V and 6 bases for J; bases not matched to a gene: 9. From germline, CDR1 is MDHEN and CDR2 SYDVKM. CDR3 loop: CASSSGQGNRDGYTF. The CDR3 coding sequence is TGTGCCAGCAGTTCCGGACAGGGGAATAGAGATGGCTACACCTTC.

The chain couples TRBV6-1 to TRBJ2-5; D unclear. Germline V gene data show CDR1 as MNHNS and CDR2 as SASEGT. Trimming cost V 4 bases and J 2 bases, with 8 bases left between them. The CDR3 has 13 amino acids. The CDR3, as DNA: TGTGCCAGCAGTGCTCCGTCGCAAGAGACCCAGTACTTC. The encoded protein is CASSAPSQETQYF.

CDR3 loop: CASSLAGTDTQYF. CDR3 DNA sequence: TGTGCCAGCAGCTTAGCAGGCACAGATACGCAGTATTTT. The V and J genes are TRBV11-2 and TRBJ2-3; D remains ambiguous. The CDR3 is 13 residues long. Deletions cut 1 base from V and 1 base from J, with 3 bases between. Germline V gene sequence: CDR1 SGHAT, CDR2 FQNNGV.

CDR3 DNA: TGTGCCAGCAGCTTGCAAGACAGGGTCTACGAGCAGTACTTC. Translation gives CASSLQDRVYEQYF. The chain recombines TRBV7-9 with TRBJ2-7; 7 bases match TRBD1. This CDR3 is built from 14 residues. Per germline, CDR1 SEHNR and CDR2 FQNEAQ (reference sequence). Trimming took 3 bases from V and 3 from J; bases not matched to a gene: 5.

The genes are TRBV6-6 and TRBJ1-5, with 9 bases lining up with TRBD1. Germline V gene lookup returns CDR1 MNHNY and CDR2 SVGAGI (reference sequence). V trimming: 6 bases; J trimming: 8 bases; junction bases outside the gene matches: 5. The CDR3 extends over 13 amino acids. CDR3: CASSPRDREPQHF. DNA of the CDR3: TGTGCCAGCAGCCCCCGGGACAGGGAGCCCCAGCATTTT.